These T cell receptor beta chains were read from a single sample in a study of blood T cell repertoires in COVID-19. Libraries were prepared by immunoSEQ multiplex PCR; TCRdb keeps only in-frame clonotypes and omits some of them. Altogether about 200,000 clones are present, 89% being singletons, with the ten largest covering more than 4.5%. The sequenced material came from peripheral blood. These receptor sequences come from a woman aged 40-49 years with acute or convalescent COVID-19. The CDR3 runs from the conserved cysteine through the conserved F or W. Part of the rows lack a size; the others show once, few, many or a class for expanded clones.

v_call: TRBV29-1; clone_size: .; cdr3_aa: CSGTRGDTQYF
v_call: TRBV13; clone_size: .; cdr3_aa: CASSTGRSGNYGYTF
v_call: TRBV5-1; clone_size: .; cdr3_aa: CASSLQGGQETQYF
v_call: TRBV30; clone_size: .; cdr3_aa: CAWSPQRGAKQPQHF
v_call: TRBV15; clone_size: .; cdr3_aa: CATSRDRGEHYGYTF
v_call: TRBV2; clone_size: .; cdr3_aa: CASSQRGQTTEAFF
v_call: TRBV2; clone_size: .; cdr3_aa: CALGGPSSYNEQFF
v_call: TRBV6-5; clone_size: .; cdr3_aa: CASSLQVNTEAFF
v_call: TRBV9; clone_size: .; cdr3_aa: CASSPQLAGDEQFF
v_call: TRBV9; clone_size: .; cdr3_aa: CASSPQLGSSYNEQFF
v_call: TRBV30; clone_size: .; cdr3_aa: CAWSVPGVHNQPQHF
v_call: TRBV9; clone_size: .; cdr3_aa: CASSVAGGIVAEAFF
v_call: TRBV6-5; clone_size: .; cdr3_aa: CASRLAGATYNEQFF
v_call: TRBV3-1/TRBV3-2; clone_size: .; cdr3_aa: CASSPGTGMNTEAFF
v_call: TRBV7-2; clone_size: .; cdr3_aa: CASSLVPGSETTIYF
v_call: TRBV2; clone_size: .; cdr3_aa: CASTTTDNSPLHF
v_call: TRBV10-3; clone_size: .; cdr3_aa: CAISDWSRQGQTGNTIYF
v_call: TRBV5-4; clone_size: .; cdr3_aa: CASSPNRVPYGYTF
v_call: TRBV9; clone_size: .; cdr3_aa: CASSGEGVSTDTQYF
v_call: TRBV7-8; clone_size: .; cdr3_aa: CASSLGAGQGSRNIQYF
v_call: TRBV7-3; clone_size: .; cdr3_aa: CASSANPGGAGGQETQYF
v_call: TRBV20-1; clone_size: .; cdr3_aa: CSARRGSEAFF
v_call: TRBV5-1; clone_size: few; cdr3_aa: CASSLGASNEKLFF
v_call: TRBV19; clone_size: .; cdr3_aa: CASSIEGSMNTEAFF
v_call: TRBV19; clone_size: .; cdr3_aa: CASRMAGGRGRPQHF
v_call: TRBV4-2; clone_size: once; cdr3_aa: CASSQEDSGRQETQYF
v_call: TRBV11-3; clone_size: .; cdr3_aa: CATSTGGDGELFF
v_call: TRBV18; clone_size: once; cdr3_aa: CASSPRALAGDNEQFF
v_call: TRBV4-2; clone_size: once; cdr3_aa: CASSQDLGTGARGYTF
v_call: TRBV30; clone_size: .; cdr3_aa: CAWRARGDYGYTF
v_call: TRBV19; clone_size: .; cdr3_aa: CASSNRVDNGNSPLHF
v_call: TRBV24-1; clone_size: .; cdr3_aa: CATSDQLSGLYNEQFF
v_call: TRBV18; clone_size: .; cdr3_aa: CASSPTPKGVNTEAFF
v_call: TRBV27; clone_size: .; cdr3_aa: CASGRGGPGELFF
v_call: TRBV6-5; clone_size: .; cdr3_aa: CASSSTGTLQPQHF
v_call: TRBV2; clone_size: few; cdr3_aa: CASSTGLSGNTIYF
v_call: TRBV12-3/TRBV12-4; clone_size: .; cdr3_aa: CASTAGGPGEQFF
v_call: TRBV7-2; clone_size: .; cdr3_aa: CASSLGALREKLFF
v_call: TRBV9; clone_size: .; cdr3_aa: CASSGGTSGGTGELFF
v_call: TRBV19; clone_size: once; cdr3_aa: CASNTGFSNQPQHF
v_call: TRBV2; clone_size: .; cdr3_aa: CASRWDRKSQNAEAFF